The clone carrying this T cell receptor (beta chain) was detected only a few times. Its antigen remains unidentified. The library was built from roughly 400 ng RNA with molecular barcoded adaptors for alpha/delta and beta/gamma chains. TCRdb recomputed calls from the reads with MiXCR, one row per CDR3 protein. Among roughly 93,000 distinct CDR3 sequences listed, about 22% were seen once. The entry originates in a study of read filtering for tumor transcriptome and immune sequencing. Across the study: 8 patients were R-ISS I, some 15 were R-ISS II, over 5 were R-ISS III. Study-wide findings and caveats: This fraction held mixed bone marrow immune cells after CD138-negative sorting. Approximately 79% of IR-seq clonotypes had a single read, yet these held roughly 3.7% of reads.

Sample: a population of CD138-negative cells sorted from bone marrow. The TCR comes from a donor at least 40 years old with multiple myeloma.

CDR3 region: CASSFVGGADQADTQYF. The CDR3, as DNA: TGTGCCAGCAGTTTTGTCGGGGGGGCCGATCAGGCAGATACGCAGTATTTT. This rearrangement joins TRBV28 to TRBJ2-3; 8 bases match TRBD2. The CDR3 is 17 amino acids. Per germline, CDR1 MDHEN and CDR2 SYDVKM. Trimming at V came to 3 bases and at J to 4 bases, leaving 12 bases not matched to a gene.